This passage covers 5 T cell receptor beta chains from one sample sequenced in a study of Graves' ophthalmopathy and Graves' hyperthyroidism. RNA served as the template for amplifying TCR beta CDR3 regions. In the first round, RT-PCR was carried out with HTBI primers, and a multiplex PCR formed the second round. TCRdb reprocessed the multiplex PCR reads via MiXCR and lists one record per CDR3 protein. The table lists almost 750,000 distinct CDR3 sequences, roughly two fifths of them singletons, with about 40% in the top ten. Material for sequencing was peripheral blood. Receptors were obtained from an adult man with Graves' ophthalmopathy.

Ten or more counts support this clonotype. The V gene is TRBV7-9, the J gene TRBJ1-1, with unresolved D. The CDR3 sequence is 13 residues long. Germline V CDR1 and CDR2: SEHNR, FQNEAQ (reference sequence). The V end lost 4 bases, the J end lost 11 bases, and 17 bases lay between the germline ends. CDR3 DNA: TGTGCCAGCAGCTCGACGTCTGGACTGTGGGCTTTCTTT. Amino acid sequence: CASSSTSGLWAFF.

To note about this clonotype: One end of the junction fails to match germline, which may point to a read error. The chain is built from TRBV20-1 and TRBJ2-7; possible D gene TRBD2, 6 bases. Germline V gene sequence: CDR1 DFQATT, CDR2 SNEGSKA (reference sequence). The CDR3 is 16 amino acids. CDR3 sequence reads: CSASPRLSAGSYGQYF. The CDR3, as DNA: TGCAGTGCTAGTCCTCGCCTTAGTGCGGGGAGCTACGGGCAGTACTTC.

V gene TRBV20-1 combines with J gene TRBJ2-5; possibly TRBD2 for D (6 bases). Germline lookup yields CDR1 DFQATT and CDR2 SNEGSKA (reference sequence). The CDR3 spans 13 residues. In DNA form, the CDR3 reads TGCAGCGTTGTGAATAGCGGAGGAGAGACCCAGTACTTC. It specifies CSVVNSGGETQYF.

This chain's CDR3 is CASSQVGGLTYEQYF. CDR3 nucleotides: TGTGCCAGCAGCCAAGTCGGCGGTCTGACCTACGAGCAGTACTTC. The genes are TRBV14 and TRBJ2-7; no firm D call. Trimming stripped 1 base from V and 2 bases from J, with 12 bases between. The germline gives CDR1 SGHDN, CDR2 FVKESK. The CDR3 is made up of 15 amino acids.

With regard to this clonotype: The junction and the germline gene differ at one end; a read error may be behind it. The gene calls are TRBV25-1 and TRBJ1-3; TRBD1 is a possible D gene (6 bases). The germline gives CDR1 MGHDK, CDR2 SYGVNS. This CDR3 spans 10 amino acids. The CDR3 bases are TGTGCCAGCAGTGCTCGACAGGCACCCTTT. The encoded protein is CASSARQAPF.